The rows below give T cell receptor beta chains drawn from one sample of a study of T cells in localized non-small cell lung cancer. Produced via immunoSEQ multiplex PCR; TCRdb's table is partial and in-frame only. The sample includes 55,000 to 75,000 clones, 86% of them seen just once. This sample comprised peripheral blood, obtained before any cancer treatment. Source of these receptors: a male donor at least 60 years old with stage III squamous cell lung carcinoma. CDR3s include the opening cysteine and the closing phenylalanine or tryptophan. D genes are given only for firm matches. Size is omitted from some rows. Given values are once, few, many or a class for expanded clones.

TRBJ2-3 | TRBD1 | - | 14 | TRBV7-9 | TGTGCCAGCAGCTTCACAGGGGGCGCAGATACGCAGTATTTT | CASSFTGGADTQYF
TRBJ2-3 | TRBD2 | once | 17 | TRBV5-1 | TGCGCCAGCAGCTTGAGCGGGGGGGCCAGTTCGACAGATACGCAGTATTTT | CASSLSGGASSTDTQYF
TRBJ2-2 | - | - | 16 | TRBV11-2 | TGTGCCAGCAGCTCCTCTCGGGGGAGGTACACCGGGGAGCTGTTTTTT | CASSSSRGRYTGELFF
TRBJ2-6 | - | - | 17 | TRBV5-1 | TGCGCCAGCAGCTTGGCCCTAGGGGGGGCTGGGGCCAACGTCCTGACTTTC | CASSLALGGAGANVLTF
TRBJ2-1 | TRBD2 | - | 15 | TRBV4-1 | TGCGCCAGCAGCCCCCTAGCGGGGGGTTACAATGAGCAGTTCTTC | CASSPLAGGYNEQFF
TRBJ1-2 | TRBD1 | - | 14 | TRBV6-5 | TGTGCCAGCAGTCGTGACAGGGTGGGCTATGGCTACACCTTC | CASSRDRVGYGYTF
TRBJ2-1 | - | - | 16 | TRBV11-2 | TGTGCCAGCAGCTCACGTGGTGGGGGGGCCATGAATGAGCAGTTCTTC | CASSSRGGGAMNEQFF
TRBJ2-1 | TRBD1 | - | 15 | TRBV18 | TGTGCCAGCTCACTGACAGGGGGCCTTTACAATGAGCAGTTCTTC | CASSLTGGLYNEQFF
TRBJ2-5 | TRBD2 | - | 15 | TRBV28 | TGTGCCATAACCGGGACTAGCGGGGCGACGCGGACCCAGTACTTC | CAITGTSGATRTQYF
TRBJ1-5 | TRBD1 | - | 13 | TRBV29-1 | TGCAGCGTTGAATGGACAGGGGGCGGGCCCCAGCATTTT | CSVEWTGGGPQHF
TRBJ2-1 | TRBD1 | - | 15 | TRBV7-2 | TGTGCCAGCAGCCGACAGGGGTCTTCCTACAATGAGCAGTTCTTC | CASSRQGSSYNEQFF
TRBJ2-3 | TRBD2 | - | 15 | TRBV18 | TGTGCCAGCTCACCGCTCCCTAGCGGGGCAGATACGCAGTATTTT | CASSPLPSGADTQYF
TRBJ2-7 | - | - | 14 | TRBV30 | TGTGCCTGGAGCTATGGCAGGGGGGGCTACGAGCAGTACTTC | CAWSYGRGGYEQYF
TRBJ2-3 | TRBD2 | - | 17 | TRBV5-8 | TGTGCCAGCAGCCCGGGACTAGCGGGGTTTCAACAAGATACGCAGTATTTT | CASSPGLAGFQQDTQYF
TRBJ2-5 | TRBD2 | - | 17 | TRBV5-1 | TGCGCCAGCAGCCTGCGGACTAGCGGGGGGATCCAAGAGACCCAGTACTTC | CASSLRTSGGIQETQYF
TRBJ1-1 | - | - | 12 | TRBV2 | TGTGCCAGCGGACGGTTGAACACTGAAGCTTTCTTT | CASGRLNTEAFF
TRBJ1-2 | TRBD1 | - | 13 | TRBV7-2 | TGTGCCAGCAGCAGGGACAGCCTCTATGGCTACACCTTC | CASSRDSLYGYTF
TRBJ1-5 | - | - | 16 | TRBV7-9 | TGTGCCAGCAGCCTAACGGGGATTGAGGGGGATCAGCCCCAGCATTTT | CASSLTGIEGDQPQHF
TRBJ1-1 | TRBD1 | few | 17 | TRBV11-1 | TGTGCCAGCAGCGGATCGGGACAGGGGGCCGTGAACACTGAAGCTTTCTTT | CASSGSGQGAVNTEAFF
TRBJ2-2 | - | - | 14 | TRBV27 | TGTGCCAGCAAACTCCGGAGCTTTACCGGGGAGCTGTTTTTT | CASKLRSFTGELFF
TRBJ2-3 | - | - | 12 | TRBV11-2 | TGTGCCAGCAGCTCGCGGGTTGATACGCAGTATTTT | CASSSRVDTQYF
TRBJ2-1 | - | - | 13 | TRBV5-1 | TGCGCCAGCAGCTTGGGAGCGTACAATGAGCAGTTCTTC | CASSLGAYNEQFF
TRBJ1-1 | - | once | 13 | TRBV30 | TGTGCCTGGAGTGTCTTGGCGAACACTGAAGCTTTCTTT | CAWSVLANTEAFF
TRBJ1-2 | - | - | 11 | TRBV30 | TGTGCCCTCACGGGGGGCTATGGCTACACCTTC | CALTGGYGYTF
TRBJ2-1 | TRBD1 | - | 17 | TRBV4-1 | TGCGCCAGCAGCCAAGACCCCTATTCAGACAGGGGGTTTGAGCGGTTCTTC | CASSQDPYSDRGFERFF
TRBJ1-6 | TRBD1 | - | 16 | TRBV27 | TGTGCCAGCAGTCAGGACAGGGGGCAACCCAATTCACCCCTCCACTTT | CASSQDRGQPNSPLHF
TRBJ1-5 | - | - | 13 | TRBV6-1 | TGTGCCAGCAGTGGAACAGGAAGTCAGCCCCAGCATTTT | CASSGTGSQPQHF
TRBJ2-2 | - | - | 14 | TRBV7-2 | TGTGCCAGCAGCTTAATAAGGGCAACCGGGGAGCTGTTTTTT | CASSLIRATGELFF
TRBJ2-5 | - | - | 13 | TRBV11-2 | TGTGCCAGCAGTTGGGGACGGCAAGAGACCCAGTACTTC | CASSWGRQETQYF
TRBJ2-7 | - | once | 11 | TRBV7-9 | TGTGCCAGCGAAGGGGAGTACGAGCAGTACTTC | CASEGEYEQYF
TRBJ1-1 | - | - | 15 | TRBV12-5 | TGTGCTAGTGGTCTGTTCAGGGACAAGAACACTGAAGCTTTCTTT | CASGLFRDKNTEAFF
TRBJ1-4 | TRBD1 | - | 14 | TRBV7-2 | TGTGCCAGCAGCGTCCGGGACAGGGACGAAAAACTGTTTTTT | CASSVRDRDEKLFF
TRBJ1-2 | - | - | 16 | TRBV5-6 | TGTGCCAGCAGCAGTGGGACACGACGTAATCTCTATGGCTACACCTTC | CASSSGTRRNLYGYTF